The clone carrying this T cell receptor beta chain has a single count. This sample was taken from a study of PD-1 blockade in classical Hodgkin lymphoma. This CDR3 comprises 14 residues. Germline V gene sequence: CDR1 SEHNR, CDR2 FQNEAQ (reference sequence). Trimming left V 3 bases short and J 5 bases short, with 12 bases between. The protocol was immunoSEQ multiplex PCR, while the TCRdb copy is restricted to in-frame clones and leaves out a portion. The table lists around 28,000 clones, 86% of them singletons. Time point described: cycle 4 day 1 (C4D1), after more than 5 weeks of nivolumab. Every patient had relapsed following autologous stem cell transplantation, and cohorts differed in brentuximab vedotin exposure. CD4+ T cells were purified from thawed PBMCs by negative selection.

Sequencing used CD4+ T cells from blood, obtained before the fourth cycle of nivolumab. V gene TRBV7-9 combines with J gene TRBJ2-3, with D possibly being TRBD2 (5 bases). This receptor was taken from a human donor with classical Hodgkin lymphoma. CDR3 in DNA: TGTGCCAGCAGCTTGGGATCGGGGAGAGATACGCAGTATTTT. This gives the protein CASSLGSGRDTQYF.